This TCR beta chain is drawn from a study of shared clonotypes between healthy human individuals. Cells designated naive CD8 were CD45RO-negative and were positively selected for CCR7, with terminally differentiated effector memory CD45RA+ cells excluded. V was trimmed by 2 bases and J by 0 bases, leaving 7 bases between them. This CDR3 contains 15 residues. CDR1 is SGHVS, CDR2 FQNEAQ, per germline. Authors' data handling: ImmunoSEQ supplied junction-only sequences lacking quality scores, so filtering was different. Only in-frame clones appear in the TCRdb table, and some are missing; sequencing was by immunoSEQ multiplex PCR. From that table come the V and J calls and clone size; the DNA was used to work out D and trimming. Of millions of clones in the sample, about 95% were seen once.

What was sequenced was naive CD8+ T cells sorted from blood. The chain recombines TRBV7-8 with TRBJ1-4; D gene uncertain. The receptor was derived from a man younger than 35 in good health. CDR3: CASSLLSATNEKLFF. DNA of the CDR3: TGTGCCAGCAGCTTACTATCTGCAACTAATGAAAAACTGTTTTTT.